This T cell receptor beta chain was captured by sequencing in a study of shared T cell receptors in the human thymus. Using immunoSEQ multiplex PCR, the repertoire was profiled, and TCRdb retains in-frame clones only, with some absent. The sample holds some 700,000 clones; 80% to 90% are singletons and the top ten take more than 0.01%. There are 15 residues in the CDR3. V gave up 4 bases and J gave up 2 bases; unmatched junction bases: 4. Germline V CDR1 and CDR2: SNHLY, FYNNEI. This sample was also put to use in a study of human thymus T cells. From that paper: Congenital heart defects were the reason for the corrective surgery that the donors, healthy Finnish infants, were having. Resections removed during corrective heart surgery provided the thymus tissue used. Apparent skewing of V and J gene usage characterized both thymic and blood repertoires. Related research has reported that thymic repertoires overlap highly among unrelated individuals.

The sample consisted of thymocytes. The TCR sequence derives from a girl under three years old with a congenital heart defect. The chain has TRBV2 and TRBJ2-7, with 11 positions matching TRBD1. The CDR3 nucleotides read TGTGCCAGCAGTGGAGAGGGACAGGGGGCCTACGAGCAGTACTTC. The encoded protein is CASSGEGQGAYEQYF.